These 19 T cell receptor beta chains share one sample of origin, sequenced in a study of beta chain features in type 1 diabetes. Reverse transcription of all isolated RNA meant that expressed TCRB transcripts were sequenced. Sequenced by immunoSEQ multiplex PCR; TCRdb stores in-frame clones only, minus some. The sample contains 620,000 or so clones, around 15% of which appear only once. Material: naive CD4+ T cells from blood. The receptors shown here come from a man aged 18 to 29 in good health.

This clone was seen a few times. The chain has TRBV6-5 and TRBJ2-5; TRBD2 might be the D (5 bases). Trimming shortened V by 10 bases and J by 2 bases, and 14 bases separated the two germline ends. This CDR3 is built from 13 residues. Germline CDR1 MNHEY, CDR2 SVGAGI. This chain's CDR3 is CAIGGDYQETQYF. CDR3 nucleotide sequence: TGTGCCATTGGTGGCGACTATCAAGAGACCCAGTACTTC.

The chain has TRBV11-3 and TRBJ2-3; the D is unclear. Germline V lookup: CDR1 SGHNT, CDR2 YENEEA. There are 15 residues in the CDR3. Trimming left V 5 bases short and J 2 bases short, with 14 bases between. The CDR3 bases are TGTGCCAGCAGCCCCCGGAACGGACCCACAGATACGCAGTATTTT. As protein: CASSPRNGPTDTQYF.

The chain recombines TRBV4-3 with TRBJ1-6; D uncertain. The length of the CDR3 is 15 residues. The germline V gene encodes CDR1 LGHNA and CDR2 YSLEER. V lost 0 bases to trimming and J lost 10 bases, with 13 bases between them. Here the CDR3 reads CASSQDVAANSPLHF. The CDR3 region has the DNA TGCGCCAGCAGCCAAGATGTGGCAGCCAACTCACCCCTCCACTTT.

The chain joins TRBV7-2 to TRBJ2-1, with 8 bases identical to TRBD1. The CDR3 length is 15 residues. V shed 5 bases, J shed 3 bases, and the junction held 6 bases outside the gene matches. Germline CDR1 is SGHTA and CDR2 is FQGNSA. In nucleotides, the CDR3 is TGTGCCAGCAGCCCGGACAGGGTAAACTACAATGAGCAGTTCTTC. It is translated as CASSPDRVNYNEQFF.

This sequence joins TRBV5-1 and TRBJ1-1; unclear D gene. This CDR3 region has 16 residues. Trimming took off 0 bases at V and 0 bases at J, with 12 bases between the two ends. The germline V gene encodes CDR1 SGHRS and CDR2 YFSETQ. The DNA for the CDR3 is TGCGCCAGCAGCTTGGAGGGCGGCAGTTTGAACACTGAAGCTTTCTTT. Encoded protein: CASSLEGGSLNTEAFF.

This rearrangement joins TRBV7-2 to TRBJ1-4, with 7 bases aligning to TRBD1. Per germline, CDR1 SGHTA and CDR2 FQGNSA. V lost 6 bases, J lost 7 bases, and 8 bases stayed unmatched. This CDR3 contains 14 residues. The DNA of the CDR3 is TGTGCCAGCAGTCCGGGACAGCGGATTGAAAAACTGTTTTTT. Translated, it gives CASSPGQRIEKLFF. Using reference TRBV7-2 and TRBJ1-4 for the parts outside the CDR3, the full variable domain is GAGVSQSPSNKVTEKGKDVELRCDPISGHTALYWYRQSLGQGLEFLIYFQGNSAPDKSGLPSDRFSAERTGGSVSTLTIQRTQQEDSAVYLCASSPGQRIEKLFFGSGTQLSVL.

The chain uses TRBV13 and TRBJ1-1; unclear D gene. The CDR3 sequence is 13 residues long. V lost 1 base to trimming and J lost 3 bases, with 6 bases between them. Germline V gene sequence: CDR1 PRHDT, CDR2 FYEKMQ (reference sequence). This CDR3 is CASSLAGDTEAFF. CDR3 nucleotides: TGTGCCAGCAGCTTAGCCGGGGACACTGAAGCTTTCTTT.

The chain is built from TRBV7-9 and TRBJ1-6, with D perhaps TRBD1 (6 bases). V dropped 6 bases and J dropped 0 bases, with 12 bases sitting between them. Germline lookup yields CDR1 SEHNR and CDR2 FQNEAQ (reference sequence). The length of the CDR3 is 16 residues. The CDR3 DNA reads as TGTGCCAGCAGTTTAACAGGGAGCTCCTATAATTCACCCCTCCACTTT. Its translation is CASSLTGSSYNSPLHF.

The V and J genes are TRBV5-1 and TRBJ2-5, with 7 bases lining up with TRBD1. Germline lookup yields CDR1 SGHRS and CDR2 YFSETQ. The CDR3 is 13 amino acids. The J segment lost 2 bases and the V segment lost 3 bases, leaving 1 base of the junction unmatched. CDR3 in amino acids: CASSWDSQETQYF. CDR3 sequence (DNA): TGCGCCAGCAGCTGGGACAGTCAAGAGACCCAGTACTTC.

The CDR3 coding sequence is TGTGCCAGCAGTGAAACCGGGACTAGCGGGAGAATCCCGCAGTATTTT. It yields the protein CASSETGTSGRIPQYF. This chain connects TRBV6-1 to TRBJ2-3; 14 nucleotides agree with TRBD2. Germline V lookup: CDR1 MNHNS, CDR2 SASEGT. The CDR3 spans 16 residues. Losses at the gene ends were 2 bases for V and 10 bases for J; bases not matched to a gene: 8.

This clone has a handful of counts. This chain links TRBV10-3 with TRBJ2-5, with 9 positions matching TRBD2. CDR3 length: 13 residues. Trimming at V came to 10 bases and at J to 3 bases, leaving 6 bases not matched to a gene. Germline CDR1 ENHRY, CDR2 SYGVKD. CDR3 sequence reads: CATIAGEEETQYF. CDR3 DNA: TGTGCCACCATAGCGGGGGAAGAAGAGACCCAGTACTTC.

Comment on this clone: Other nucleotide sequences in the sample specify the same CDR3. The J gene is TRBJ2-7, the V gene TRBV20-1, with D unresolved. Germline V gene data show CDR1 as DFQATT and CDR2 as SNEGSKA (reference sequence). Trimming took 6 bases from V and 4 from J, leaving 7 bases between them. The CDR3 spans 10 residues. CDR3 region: CSARRYEQYF. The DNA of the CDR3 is TGCAGTGCCAGAAGGTACGAGCAGTACTTC.

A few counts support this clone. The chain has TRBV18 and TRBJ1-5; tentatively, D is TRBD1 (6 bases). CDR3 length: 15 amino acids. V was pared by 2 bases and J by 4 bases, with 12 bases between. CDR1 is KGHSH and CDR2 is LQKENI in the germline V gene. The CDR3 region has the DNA TGTGCCAGCTCACCAGCAGGGGCGGGTAATCAGCCCCAGCATTTT. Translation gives CASSPAGAGNQPQHF.

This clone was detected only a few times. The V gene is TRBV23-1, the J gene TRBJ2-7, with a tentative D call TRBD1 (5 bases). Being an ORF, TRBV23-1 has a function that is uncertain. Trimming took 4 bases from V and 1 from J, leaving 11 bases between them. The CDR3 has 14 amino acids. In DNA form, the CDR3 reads TGCGCCAGCAGTCCGACAGCCTTTTCCTACGAGCAGTACTTC. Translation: CASSPTAFSYEQYF.

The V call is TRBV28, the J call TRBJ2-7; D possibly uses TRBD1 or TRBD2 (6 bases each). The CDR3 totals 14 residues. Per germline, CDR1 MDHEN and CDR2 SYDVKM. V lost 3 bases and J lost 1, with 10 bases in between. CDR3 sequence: CASSFQGRSYEQYF. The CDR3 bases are TGTGCCAGCAGTTTTCAGGGGAGGTCCTACGAGCAGTACTTC.

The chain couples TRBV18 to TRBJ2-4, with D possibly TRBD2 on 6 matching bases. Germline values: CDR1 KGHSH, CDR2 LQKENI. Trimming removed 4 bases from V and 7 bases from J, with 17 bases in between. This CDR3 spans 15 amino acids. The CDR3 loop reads CASSQLPQGGNIQYF. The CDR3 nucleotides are TGTGCCAGCTCACAACTACCGCAAGGAGGGAACATTCAGTACTTC.

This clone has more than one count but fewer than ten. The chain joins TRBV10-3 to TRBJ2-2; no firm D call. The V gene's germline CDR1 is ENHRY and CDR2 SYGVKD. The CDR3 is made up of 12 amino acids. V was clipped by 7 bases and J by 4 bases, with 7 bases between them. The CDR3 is CAITLGTGELFF. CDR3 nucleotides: TGTGCCATCACGTTGGGCACCGGGGAGCTGTTTTTT.

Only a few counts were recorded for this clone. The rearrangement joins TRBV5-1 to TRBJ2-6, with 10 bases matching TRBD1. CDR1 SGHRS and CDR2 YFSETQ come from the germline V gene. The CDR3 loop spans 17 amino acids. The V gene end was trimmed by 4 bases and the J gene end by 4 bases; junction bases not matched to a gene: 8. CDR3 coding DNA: TGCGCCAGCAGCACACGACAGGGGGCTGGCGGGGCCAACGTCCTGACTTTC. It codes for CASSTRQGAGGANVLTF.

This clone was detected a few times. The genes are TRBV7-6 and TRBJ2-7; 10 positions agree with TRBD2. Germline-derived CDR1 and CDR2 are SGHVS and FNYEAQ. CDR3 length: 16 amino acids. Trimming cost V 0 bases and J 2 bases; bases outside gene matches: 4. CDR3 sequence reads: CASSLAPSGGPYEQYF. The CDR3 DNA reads TGTGCCAGCAGCTTAGCCCCTAGCGGGGGTCCCTACGAGCAGTACTTC.